This TCR beta chain was sequenced in a study of cytomegalovirus exposure and HLA in healthy donors. Whole-study context: A prior analysis found about 120 million unique TCR beta sequences from approximately 200 million T cells.

General study points: In a later analysis, HLA-associated TCR beta chains were more clonally expanded than equally common others.

The V segment lost 7 bases and the J segment 2 bases; nucleotides outside the gene matches: 5. CDR3 length equals 14 residues. Germline V CDR1 and CDR2: SQVTM, ANQGSEA. This clone was observed a few times. Its antigen remains unidentified. Vbeta (60) and Jbeta (13) primers were used in the PCR. The data were produced by immunoSEQ multiplex PCR, yet TCRdb's version contains in-frame clones alone and is incomplete. Of some 170,000 clones detected, 60% to 85% appear once; the ten largest clones hold about 2.7%. Sequencing was carried out using PBMCs. V is TRBV29-1 and J is TRBJ2-6; 7 nucleotides match TRBD1. The receptor was derived from a woman between 50 and 59 years old in good health and CMV-seropositive. CDR3 sequence: CSAQTGAGANVLTF. The CDR3 DNA reads as TGCAGCGCTCAAACAGGGGCTGGGGCCAACGTCCTGACTTTC. Supplemented by reference TRBV29-1 and TRBJ2-6, the full variable domain reads SAVISQKPSRDICQRGTSLTIQCQVDSQVTMMFWYRQQPGQSLTLIATANQGSEATYESGFVIDKFPISRPNLTFSTLTVSNMSPEDSSIYLCSAQTGAGANVLTFGAGSRLTVL.